Following are 6 T cell receptor beta chains from one sample sequenced in a study of T-cell reconstitution after alpha-beta-depleted transplantation in children. Unique molecular identifiers were incorporated when the TCRbeta library was constructed. TCRdb processed the PCR reads anew with MiXCR; each CDR3 protein has one entry. The profile shows 500,000 or so distinct CDR3 sequences, approximately 10% of them singletons. Here the sequenced sample was PBMCs, mostly from graft donor cells, taken 180 days after TCRalphabeta/CD19-depleted stem cell transplant. All receptors come from a female patient younger than 10 who had a stem cell transplant for aplastic anemia, so the T cells may come from the graft donor.

Many counts were recorded for this clonotype. The chain links TRBV12-3 or TRBV12-4 to TRBJ2-7; TRBD2 aligns across 7 bases. There are 14 residues in the CDR3. The junction had 5 bases not matched to a gene; V was cut back by 6 bases and J by 0 bases. The CDR3 spells CASSERGCSYEQYF. The DNA for the CDR3 is TGTGCCAGCAGCGAGCGGGGTTGCTCCTACGAGCAGTACTTC.

This clonotype was counted between two and nine times. The chain recombines TRBV5-6 with TRBJ1-2, with no clear D. This CDR3 has 13 residues. V was trimmed by 2 bases and J by 7 bases, leaving 12 bases between them. Germline CDR1 and CDR2: SGHDT and YYEEEE. The CDR3 DNA reads as TGTGCCAGCAGCTTCGTTCTGGGCGTTGGCTACACCTTC. This codes for CASSFVLGVGYTF.

The chain couples TRBV4-2 to TRBJ2-3; no definite D call. CDR1 is LGHNA, CDR2 YNFKEQ, per germline. The CDR3 is 14 residues long. Trimming cost V 0 bases and J 0 bases, with 4 bases left between them. CDR3 in amino acids: CASSQDVSTDTQYF. DNA of the CDR3: TGTGCCAGCAGCCAAGATGTAAGCACAGATACGCAGTATTTT.

This clonotype came up a few times. This sequence joins TRBV29-1 and TRBJ2-1, with 10 bases identical to TRBD1. The V segment lost 4 bases and the J segment 4 bases; nucleotides outside the gene matches: 7. The CDR3 contains 15 residues. Looked up from germline, CDR1 is SQVTM and CDR2 is ANQGSEA. The CDR3: CSVGQGAFLYNEQFF. In DNA, the CDR3 is TGCAGCGTTGGACAGGGGGCGTTTTTATACAATGAGCAGTTCTTC.

This clonotype was seen more than once but under ten times. CDR3 residues: CASSQDRQTKTYNEQFF. In nucleotides, the CDR3 is TGCGCCAGCAGCCAAGATAGGCAGACCAAGACCTACAATGAGCAGTTCTTC. This chain uses TRBV4-3 with TRBJ2-1, with unresolved D. V was cut by 0 bases and J by 2 bases, with 14 bases left in between. The CDR3 contains 17 residues. CDR1 and CDR2 (germline): LGHNA, YSLEER.

V gene TRBV5-1 combines with J gene TRBJ1-6; 7 nucleotides line up with TRBD1. V was pared by 2 bases and J by 7 bases, with 6 bases of the junction left unmatched. CDR1 and CDR2 from the germline V gene are SGHRS and YFSETQ. The CDR3 spans 15 residues. The CDR3 spells CASSLRTGGNSPLHF. In nucleotides, the CDR3 is TGCGCCAGCAGCTTACGGACAGGCGGCAATTCACCCCTCCACTTT.